What follows are 9 T cell receptor beta chains derived from one specimen sequenced in a study of CD8+ T cells in alopecia areata (dated by TCRdb to about 2018). The method behind the library was the immunoSEQ multiplex PCR assay. RNA was extracted from all samples and reverse transcribed into cDNA, which served as template for TCR sequencing. The source is immuneACCESS, and TCRdb retained only in-frame sequences with V and J called. Part of the clones is not carried over; for the studies checked, unresolved V genes explain less than half of this, and the remainder is unexplained. The sample features under 350,000 clones, and none is a singleton. Of the sample, less than 1.5% is held by the ten largest clones. Pooled mouse cutaneous lymph node cells were stained for CD4, CD8alpha, NKG2D, NKG2ACE and other markers and were then sorted on a BD Influx. Sequenced input: CD4+ T cells sorted from a lymph node. These receptors originate from a C3H/HeJ mouse with alopecia areata. This strain is characterized by the MHC haplotype H2-k.

As concerns this clone: The gene symbols are mouse symbols. With the read ending 4 residues before the CDR3 end, the germline J gene is used to fill in that end. V usage is TRBV5 and J usage is TRBJ1-2; possibly TRBD1 for D (6 bases). With 1 base removed from V and 0 bases from J, the gap between germline ends came to 9 bases. The CDR3 loop spans 15 amino acids. Germline V gene lookup returns CDR1 LGHNA and CDR2 YNLKQL (reference sequence). The part of the CDR3 DNA that was read is TGTGCCAGCAGCCAAGGGGGGGGCACAAACTCC. Amino acids: CASSQGGGTNS. The whole CDR3 reads CASSQGGGTNSDYTF.

This clone appeared a few times. The genes are named according to mouse. From the germline J gene comes the end of the CDR3, since the read stops 4 residues before it. The same CDR3 arises from other DNA sequences in this sample as well. This chain uses TRBV13-1 with TRBJ2-5; a weak D match, TRBD2 (5 bases). The germline V gene has CDR1 NSHNY and CDR2 SYGAGN. V lost 2 bases, J lost 2 bases, and 9 bases lay in between. The CDR3 is 14 amino acids. The CDR3 loop reads CASSDAWAQDTQYF. Incomplete CDR3 DNA: TGTGCCAGCAGTGACGCCTGGGCCCAAGAC.

As concerns this clone: Mouse names are used for the genes. The read terminates 4 residues ahead of where the CDR3 ends, so the germline J gene completes it. The chain combines TRBV13-2 with TRBJ2-7; weak D call: TRBD1 (5 bases). Germline V lookup: CDR1 NNHNN, CDR2 SYGAGS (reference sequence). This CDR3 is 13 amino acids long. The chain's CDR3 is CASGDYDRYEQYF. The covered CDR3 bases are TGTGCCAGCGGTGATTACGACAGATAT.

This clone occurred a few times. Each gene name is a mouse one. The missing CDR3 end, 4 residues past where the read stops, is filled in from the germline J gene. This chain joins TRBV19 and TRBJ2-7; weak D call: TRBD1 (6 bases). Germline V gives CDR1 FNHDT, CDR2 SITEND (reference sequence). The CDR3 is 12 amino acids. The covered CDR3 bases are TGTGCCAGCAGAAGACAGGTTTAT. Encoded protein: CASRRQVY. The full CDR3 reads CASRRQVYEQYF.

With respect to this clone: Gene and germline names: mouse. CDR3 loop: CASSKDRGYYEQYF. CDR3 DNA (partial): TGTGCCAGCAGTAAGGACAGGGGGTACTAT. The chain carries TRBV13-1 and TRBJ2-7; 10 bases agree with TRBD1. From the germline J gene comes the end of the CDR3, since the read stops 4 residues before it. Trimming cost V 4 bases and J 3 bases; bases outside gene matches: 4. The CDR3 is 14 amino acids. Germline V gene data show CDR1 as NSHNY and CDR2 as SYGAGN.

This clone was counted a few times. Gene names and germline match the mouse. Read data end 4 residues before the CDR3 end; the end is taken from the germline J gene. The V gene is TRBV1, the J gene TRBJ2-2; 12 nucleotides agree with TRBD2. Unmatched junction bases numbered 3, after V lost 4 bases and J lost 3 bases. The CDR3 runs 16 residues. Germline-derived CDR1 and CDR2 are NSQYPW and LRSPGD (reference sequence). CDR3 in amino acids: CTCSVRDWGDTGQLYF. The sequenced CDR3 bases are TGCACCTGCAGTGTCCGGGACTGGGGGGACACCGGG.

There are a few counts of this clone. Mouse gene names apply. The read gets to within 4 residues of the CDR3 end, and the germline J gene fills in the rest. The rearrangement joins TRBV31 to TRBJ1-2; weak D call: TRBD1 (5 bases). Trimming cost V 0 bases and J 2 bases, with 10 bases left between them. Germline CDR1 GKSSPN, CDR2 SITVG. The CDR3 totals 14 residues. The CDR3 loop reads CAWSLSPGNSDYTF. CDR3 bases read: TGTGCCTGGAGTCTAAGCCCAGGGAACTCC.

This clone was recorded a few times. All gene names here are mouse names. The read finishes 4 residues shy of the CDR3 end, and the germline J gene is used to complete it. The V call is TRBV13-1, the J call TRBJ2-3; 10 bases are a match to TRBD2. Germline CDR1 reads NSHNY; CDR2 reads SYGAGN. The CDR3 is 17 amino acids. Trimming at V came to 0 bases and at J to 0 bases, leaving 4 bases not matched to a gene. CDR3 amino acids: CASSDAWDWGSAETLYF. The CDR3 DNA, read in part, is TGTGCCAGCAGTGATGCGTGGGACTGGGGTAGTGCAGAA.

This clone has more than one count but fewer than ten. Gene names are mouse gene names. Sequencing ends 4 residues short of the CDR3 end; the germline J gene provides the rest. This sequence joins TRBV5 and TRBJ1-2, with no clear D. The CDR3 contains 12 residues. Germline loops: CDR1 LGHNA, CDR2 YNLKQL (reference sequence). The sequenced part of the CDR3 DNA is TGTGCCAGCAGCCAAGACAACAAC. Residues: CASSQDNN. Given in full, the CDR3 is CASSQDNNDYTF.